This T cell receptor beta chain emerged from a study of OX40 agonist ivuxolimab in advanced cancers. Study-level information: Intravenous ivuxolimab at 0.01 to 10 mg/kg was given to patients every 2 weeks. Study conclusions and caveats: Among the nonresponders, some also had low normalized T-cell clonal expansion. Clonal expansion from baseline to week 6 occurred in both CD4+ and CD8+ T cells.

A note on this clone: No antigen is known for it.

TCRdb's table, derived via immunoSEQ multiplex PCR, lists solely in-frame clones and lacks some. The sample holds 40,000 to 60,000 clones; around 79% are singletons and the top ten take 7.9%. The sequencing here drew on CD4+ or CD8+ T cells sorted from blood, taken in a trial of the OX40 agonist ivuxolimab. This sequence was found in an adult with an advanced solid tumor such as melanoma, head and neck, liver or kidney cancer.

Here the CDR3 reads CSVEGTGGEEQYF. CDR3 nucleotide sequence: TGCAGCGTTGAGGGGACAGGGGGCGAGGAGCAGTACTTC. The chain recombines TRBV29-1 with TRBJ2-7, with TRBD1 matching 12 bases. The CDR3 loop spans 13 amino acids. The V gene's germline CDR1 is SQVTM and CDR2 ANQGSEA. Trimming at V came to 3 bases and at J to 7 bases, leaving 4 bases not matched to a gene.